The source of this TCR beta chain is a study of beta chain features in type 1 diabetes. Study-wide points: Sequencing used cDNA, and cells with high TCR expression could therefore be over-represented. All four CD4+ subsets of Type 1 diabetes patients contained TCRB CDR3s that were moderately but significantly shorter.

Expressed TCRB transcripts were sequenced because the isolated RNA had all been reverse transcribed beforehand. TCRdb keeps only in-frame clones here, not all; method: immunoSEQ multiplex PCR. Of 130,000 to 150,000 clones listed, around 51% are singletons. Regarding this clone: The antigen remains unidentified.

This CDR3 is 13 amino acids long. Between the trimmed V and J ends, which lost 6 bases and 3 bases, there was a span of 11 bases. Germline V gene sequence: CDR1 SNHLY, CDR2 FYNNEI. The TCR originated in a man in his late teens or twenties in good health. Sequences were obtained from Tregs from blood. The chain employs TRBV2 and TRBJ1-1; a weak D match, TRBD1 (5 bases). CDR3 bases: TGTGCCAGCAGAGAGCAGGGATACACTGAAGCTTTCTTT. This gives the protein CASREQGYTEAFF. The variable domain in full, completed from reference TRBV2 and TRBJ1-1, reads EPEVTQTPSHQVTQMGQEVILRCVPISNHLYFYWYRQILGQKVEFLVSFYNNEISEKSEIFDDQFSVERPDGSNFTLKIRSTKLEDSAMYFCASREQGYTEAFFGQGTRLTVV.